A single sample is the source of the 20 T cell receptor beta chains below, sequenced in a study of T cell responses to AZD1222 COVID-19 vaccine. This table comes from immunoSEQ multiplex PCR, and its TCRdb copy is limited to in-frame clones, with some not included. Of roughly 120,000 clones in the sample, approximately 88% were seen once. Sample: peripheral blood, taken on day 0 of AZD1222 vaccination. The origin of the receptors is an adult in good health.

The J gene is TRBJ2-3, the V gene TRBV2; possibly TRBD1 or TRBD2 for D (5 bases each). Trimming shortened V by 2 bases and J by 3 bases, and 12 bases separated the two germline ends. CDR1 is SNHLY and CDR2 is FYNNEI in the germline V gene. The length of the CDR3 is 15 residues. This CDR3 reads CASSESWGKTDTQYF. The CDR3 DNA reads as TGTGCCAGCAGTGAATCCTGGGGGAAAACAGATACGCAGTATTTT.

The chain combines TRBV24-1 with TRBJ1-1; no clear D. Germline CDR1 KGHDR, CDR2 SFDVKD. The CDR3 is 12 residues long. Written as DNA, the CDR3 is TGTGTCTCCCGCCGCCCGGGTTACGAAGCTTTCTTT. It codes for CVSRRPGYEAFF.

This chain joins TRBV7-2 and TRBJ2-7; no clear D gene. Germline CDR1 SGHTA, CDR2 FQGNSA. The length of the CDR3 is 13 residues. Trimming shortened V by 2 bases and J by 4 bases, and 9 bases separated the two germline ends. CDR3 protein: CASSLKSGYEQYF. The DNA for the CDR3 is TGTGCCAGCAGCTTAAAGTCAGGTTACGAGCAGTACTTC.

The rearrangement joins TRBV5-4 to TRBJ2-4, with D possibly matching TRBD2 (5 bases). The CDR3 consists of 16 residues. Per germline, CDR1 SGHNT and CDR2 YYREEE (reference sequence). Trimming shortened V by 2 bases and J by 0 bases, and 12 bases separated the two germline ends. Here the CDR3 reads CASSFMRELAKNIQYF. The CDR3 bases are TGTGCCAGCAGCTTCATGAGGGAACTAGCCAAAAACATTCAGTACTTC.

V gene TRBV5-1 combines with J gene TRBJ2-2; D unresolved. V was clipped by 4 bases and J by 0 bases, with 4 bases between them. CDR3 length: 13 amino acids. The germline CDR1 and CDR2 sequences are SGHRS and YFSETQ. This chain's CDR3 is CASSPSNTGELFF. The CDR3 region has the DNA TGCGCCAGCAGCCCATCGAACACCGGGGAGCTGTTTTTT.

The chain carries TRBV28 and TRBJ1-3; D possibly corresponds to TRBD1 (5 bases). Trimming pared 8 bases from V and 3 bases from J, leaving 14 bases between. The CDR3 spans 14 residues. CDR1 MDHEN and CDR2 SYDVKM come from the germline V gene. The CDR3 DNA reads as TGTGCCAGCGGGGGTAATCTAAATGGAAACACCATATATTTT. Translated, it gives CASGGNLNGNTIYF.

The chain uses TRBV7-9 and TRBJ2-7; D is perhaps TRBD1 (6 bases). The ends were cut back, 6 bases at V and 5 bases at J, with 14 bases in the middle. The length of the CDR3 is 13 residues. Germline-derived CDR1 and CDR2 are SEHNR and FQNEAQ (reference sequence). The CDR3 sequence is CASRNRVVDEQYF. The DNA for the CDR3 is TGTGCCAGCAGAAACAGGGTTGTCGACGAGCAGTACTTC.

The chain links TRBV7-3 to TRBJ2-3; a weak D match, TRBD2 (5 bases). Germline V gene sequence: CDR1 SGHTA, CDR2 FQGTGA. The CDR3 runs 15 residues. The ends were cut back, 4 bases at V and 7 bases at J, with 18 bases in the middle. CDR3 DNA sequence: TGTGCCAGCAGCTCAGGCTTAGAGGGCGCATATACGCAGTATTTT. Translated, it gives CASSSGLEGAYTQYF. The full variable domain, rest sourced from reference TRBV7-3 and TRBJ2-3, is GAGVSQTPSNKVTEKGKYVELRCDPISGHTALYWYRQSLGQGPEFLIYFQGTGAADDSGLPNDRFFAVRPEGSVSTLKIQRTERGDSAVYLCASSSGLEGAYTQYFGPGTRLTVL.

This clone was seen a single time. This chain connects TRBV7-2 to TRBJ1-2, with 9 bases fitting TRBD1. CDR1 is SGHTA and CDR2 is FQGNSA in the germline V gene. J was trimmed by 5 bases and V by 4 bases; bases with no gene match: 5. The CDR3 extends over 14 amino acids. CDR3 residues: CASSSRQGGYGYTF. Here the CDR3 DNA reads TGTGCCAGCAGCTCTCGACAGGGGGGGTATGGCTACACCTTC.

V gene TRBV6-2 or TRBV6-3 combines with J gene TRBJ1-5; unclear D gene. This CDR3 is 12 amino acids long. In germline, CDR1 is MNHEY, CDR2 SVGEGT. V was trimmed by 5 bases and J by 6 bases, leaving 8 bases between them. The CDR3, as DNA: TGTGCCAGCAGTCCCCCGATTCAGCCCCAGCATTTT. It codes for CASSPPIQPQHF.

This rearrangement joins TRBV6-5 to TRBJ1-2; D is undetermined. V was shortened by 8 bases and J by 1 base, with 8 bases between the two germline ends. The germline V gene has CDR1 MNHEY and CDR2 SVGAGI. This CDR3 contains 12 residues. CDR3 amino acids: CASYGFNYGYTF. DNA for the CDR3: TGTGCCAGCTACGGGTTTAACTATGGCTACACCTTC.

This chain uses TRBV4-2 with TRBJ2-2; TRBD2 matches 8 bases. This CDR3 has 17 amino acids. CDR1 is LGHNA and CDR2 is YNFKEQ in the germline V gene. Trimming cost V 1 base and J 1 base; bases outside gene matches: 5. CDR3 region: CASSQVPGLGNTGELFF. CDR3 coding DNA: TGTGCCAGCAGCCAAGTACCGGGACTAGGGAACACCGGGGAGCTGTTTTTT.

This clone was observed a handful of times. The sample holds other DNA sequences that translate to the same CDR3. The V gene is TRBV10-3, the J gene TRBJ1-1, with 8 nucleotides matching TRBD1. CDR1 is ENHRY and CDR2 is SYGVKD in the germline V gene. The CDR3 extends over 14 amino acids. After removal of 2 bases from V and 2 bases from J, the junction contained 1 base not matched to a gene. The CDR3 protein is CAISEGQGNTEAFF. CDR3 nucleotide sequence: TGTGCCATCAGTGAGGGACAGGGAAACACTGAAGCTTTCTTT.

This clone was seen a few times. The V call is TRBV28, the J call TRBJ2-5, with D perhaps TRBD1 (6 bases). Between the trimmed V and J ends, which lost 3 bases and 4 bases, there was a span of 24 bases. Germline V lookup: CDR1 MDHEN, CDR2 SYDVKM. The CDR3 covers 18 residues. This CDR3 reads CASSFSPGLGATGETQYF. CDR3 DNA: TGTGCCAGCAGTTTCTCCCCCGGTCTGGGGGCGACGGGAGAGACCCAGTACTTC.

V usage is TRBV4-3 and J usage is TRBJ1-2; D call uncertain. The CDR3 loop spans 13 amino acids. Deletions cut 3 bases from V and 7 bases from J, with 12 bases between. Germline values: CDR1 LGHNA, CDR2 YSLEER. CDR3 in DNA: TGCGCCAGCAGCCAGGACCGGGTCGGTGGCTACACCTTC. As protein: CASSQDRVGGYTF.

The chain's CDR3 is CAIGQNPNEKLFF. The CDR3 DNA sequence: TGTGCCATCGGACAGAATCCTAATGAAAAACTGTTTTTT. The V and J genes are TRBV10-3 and TRBJ1-4; D may be TRBD1 (6 bases). CDR1 is ENHRY, CDR2 SYGVKD, per germline. This CDR3 spans 13 amino acids. The ends were cut back, 8 bases at V and 3 bases at J, with 10 bases in the middle.

The rearrangement links TRBV19 to TRBJ2-3; D may correspond to TRBD1 or TRBD2 (5 bases each). Germline V gene sequence: CDR1 LNHDA, CDR2 SQIVND (reference sequence). Trimming took 3 bases from V and 6 from J, leaving 10 bases between them. This CDR3 contains 13 residues. The DNA for the CDR3 is TGTGCCAGTAGTATCCAGGGAGCGGATACGCAGTATTTT. It translates to CASSIQGADTQYF.

The J gene is TRBJ2-5, the V gene TRBV7-3, with D unclear. V lost 0 bases and J 0 bases, leaving 5 bases between the germline ends. This CDR3 region has 14 residues. Germline V gene data show CDR1 as SGHTA and CDR2 as FQGTGA. The CDR3 DNA reads TGTGCCAGCAGCTTAACGGGCCACCAAGAGACCCAGTACTTC. This translates into CASSLTGHQETQYF. The complete variable domain, with remaining parts taken from reference TRBV7-3 and TRBJ2-5, reads GAGVSQTPSNKVTEKGKYVELRCDPISGHTALYWYRQSLGQGPEFLIYFQGTGAADDSGLPNDRFFAVRPEGSVSTLKIQRTERGDSAVYLCASSLTGHQETQYFGPGTRLLVL.

The chain combines TRBV18 with TRBJ2-7; weak D call: TRBD2 (5 bases). The CDR3 has 15 amino acids. V lost 6 bases and J lost 2, with 17 bases in between. Germline V gives CDR1 KGHSH, CDR2 LQKENI. The CDR3 DNA reads as TGTGCCAGCTCGCCAGCGGCCTGGCCGGCCTACGAGCAGTACTTC. It translates to CASSPAAWPAYEQYF.

The chain is built from TRBV7-2 and TRBJ1-1, with 8 bases matching TRBD1. Germline CDR1 is SGHTA and CDR2 is FQGNSA. V lost 5 bases and J lost 2; bases outside the gene matches: 7. The CDR3 covers 15 residues. CDR3: CASSPDRGLNTEAFF. The DNA of the CDR3 is TGTGCCAGCAGCCCAGACAGGGGCCTAAACACTGAAGCTTTCTTT. Full variable domain (rest looked up from reference TRBV7-2 and TRBJ1-1): GAGVSQSPSNKVTEKGKDVELRCDPISGHTALYWYRQSLGQGLEFLIYFQGNSAPDKSGLPSDRFSAERTGGSVSTLTIQRTQQEDSAVYLCASSPDRGLNTEAFFGQGTRLTVV.